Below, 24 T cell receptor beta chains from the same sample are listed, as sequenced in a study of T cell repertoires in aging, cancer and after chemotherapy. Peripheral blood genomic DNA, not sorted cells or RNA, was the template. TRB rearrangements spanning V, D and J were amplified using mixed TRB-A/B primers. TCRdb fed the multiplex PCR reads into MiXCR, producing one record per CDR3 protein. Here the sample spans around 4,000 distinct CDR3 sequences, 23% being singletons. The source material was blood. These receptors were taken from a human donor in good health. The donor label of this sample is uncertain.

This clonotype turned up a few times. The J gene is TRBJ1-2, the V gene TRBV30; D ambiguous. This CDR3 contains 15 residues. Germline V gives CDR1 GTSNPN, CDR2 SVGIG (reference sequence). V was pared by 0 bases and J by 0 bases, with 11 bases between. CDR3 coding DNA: TGTGCCTGGAGTGTCGGCCGCCGCACTAACTATGGCTACACCTTC. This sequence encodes CAWSVGRRTNYGYTF.

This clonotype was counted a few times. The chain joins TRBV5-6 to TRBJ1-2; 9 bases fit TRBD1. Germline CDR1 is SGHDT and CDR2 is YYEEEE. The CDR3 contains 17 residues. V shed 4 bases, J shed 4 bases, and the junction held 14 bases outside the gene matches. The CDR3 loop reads CASSLRTGAPMGYGYTF. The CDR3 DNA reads TGTGCCAGCAGCCTAAGGACAGGGGCCCCTATGGGCTATGGCTACACCTTC.

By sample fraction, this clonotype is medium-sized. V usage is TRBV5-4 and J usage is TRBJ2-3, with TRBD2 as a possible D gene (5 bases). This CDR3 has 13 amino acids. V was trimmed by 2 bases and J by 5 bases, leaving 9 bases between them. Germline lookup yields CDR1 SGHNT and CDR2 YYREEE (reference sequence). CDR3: CASSLTRVDTQYF. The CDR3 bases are TGTGCCAGCAGCTTAACGAGGGTAGATACGCAGTATTTT.

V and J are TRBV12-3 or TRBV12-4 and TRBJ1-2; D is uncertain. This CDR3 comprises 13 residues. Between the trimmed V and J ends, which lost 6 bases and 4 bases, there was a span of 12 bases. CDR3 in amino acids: CASSTLPSYGYTF. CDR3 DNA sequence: TGTGCCAGCAGCACCCTCCCTTCCTATGGCTACACCTTC.

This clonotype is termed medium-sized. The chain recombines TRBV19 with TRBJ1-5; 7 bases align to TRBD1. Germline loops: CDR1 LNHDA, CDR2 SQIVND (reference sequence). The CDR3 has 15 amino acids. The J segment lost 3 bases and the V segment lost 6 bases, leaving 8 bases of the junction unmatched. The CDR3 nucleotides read TGTGCCAGTAGGGACGACAGGGCCGCCAATCAGCCCCAGCATTTT. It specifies CASRDDRAANQPQHF.

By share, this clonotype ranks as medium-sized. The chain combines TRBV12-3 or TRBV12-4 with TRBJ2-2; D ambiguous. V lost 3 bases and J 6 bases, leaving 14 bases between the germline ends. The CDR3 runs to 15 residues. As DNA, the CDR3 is TGTGCCAGCAGTTTCTCGAGGTTACCGCCCGGGGAGCTGTTTTTT. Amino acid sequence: CASSFSRLPPGELFF.

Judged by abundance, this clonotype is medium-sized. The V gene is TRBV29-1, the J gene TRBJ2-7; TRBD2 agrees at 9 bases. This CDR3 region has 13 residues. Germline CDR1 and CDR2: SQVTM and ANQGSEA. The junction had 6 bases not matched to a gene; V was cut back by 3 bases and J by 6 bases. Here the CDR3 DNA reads TGCAGCGTTGATGGAGCGGGAGGTTCCGAGCAGTACTTC. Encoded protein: CSVDGAGGSEQYF.

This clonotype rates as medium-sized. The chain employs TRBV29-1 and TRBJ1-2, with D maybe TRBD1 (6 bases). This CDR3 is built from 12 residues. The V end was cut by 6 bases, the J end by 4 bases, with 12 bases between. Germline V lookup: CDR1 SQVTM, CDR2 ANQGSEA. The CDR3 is CSVDQGTYGYTF. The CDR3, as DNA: TGCAGCGTGGATCAGGGGACCTATGGCTACACCTTC.

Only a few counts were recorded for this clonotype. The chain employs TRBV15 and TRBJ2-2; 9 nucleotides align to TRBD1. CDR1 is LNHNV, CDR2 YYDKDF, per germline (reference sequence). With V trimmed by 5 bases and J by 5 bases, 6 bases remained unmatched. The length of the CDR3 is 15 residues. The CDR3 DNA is TGTGCCACCAGCCGAACAGGGGGCTTGACCGGGGAGCTGTTTTTT. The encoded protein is CATSRTGGLTGELFF.

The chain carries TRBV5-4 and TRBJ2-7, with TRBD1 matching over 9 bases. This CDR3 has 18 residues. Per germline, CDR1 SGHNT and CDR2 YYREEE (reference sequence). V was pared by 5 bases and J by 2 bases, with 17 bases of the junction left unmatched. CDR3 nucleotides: TGTGCCAGCAGGATTTGGGGGGGGACAGGGAAGATAGCCTACGAGCAGTACTTC. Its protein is CASRIWGGTGKIAYEQYF.

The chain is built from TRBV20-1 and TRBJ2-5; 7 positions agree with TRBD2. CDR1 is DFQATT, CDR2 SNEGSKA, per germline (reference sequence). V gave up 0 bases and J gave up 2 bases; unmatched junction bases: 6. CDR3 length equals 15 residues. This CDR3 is CSARDLREAQETQYF. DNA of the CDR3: TGCAGTGCTAGAGATCTTCGGGAGGCACAAGAGACCCAGTACTTC.

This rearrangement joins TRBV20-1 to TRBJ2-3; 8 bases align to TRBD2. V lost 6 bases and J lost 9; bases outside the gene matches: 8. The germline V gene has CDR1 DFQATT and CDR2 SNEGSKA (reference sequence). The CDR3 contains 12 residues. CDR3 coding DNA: TGCAGTGCCCGGGGGGGCGGGGGAACGCAGTATTTT. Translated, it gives CSARGGGGTQYF.

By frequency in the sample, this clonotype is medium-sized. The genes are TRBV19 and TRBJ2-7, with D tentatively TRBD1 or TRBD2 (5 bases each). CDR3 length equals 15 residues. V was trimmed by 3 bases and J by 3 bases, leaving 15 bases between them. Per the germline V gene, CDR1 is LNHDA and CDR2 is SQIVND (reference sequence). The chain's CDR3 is CASSMGVGLGYEQYF. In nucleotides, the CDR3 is TGTGCCAGTAGTATGGGGGTCGGGCTGGGCTACGAGCAGTACTTC.

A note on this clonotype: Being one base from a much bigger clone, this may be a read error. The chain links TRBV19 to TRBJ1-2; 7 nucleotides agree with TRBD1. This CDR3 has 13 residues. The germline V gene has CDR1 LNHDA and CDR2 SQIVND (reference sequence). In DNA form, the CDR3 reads TGTGCCAGTAGTATTCGAGGGGGCAACGGCTACTCCTTC. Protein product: CASSIRGGNGYSF.

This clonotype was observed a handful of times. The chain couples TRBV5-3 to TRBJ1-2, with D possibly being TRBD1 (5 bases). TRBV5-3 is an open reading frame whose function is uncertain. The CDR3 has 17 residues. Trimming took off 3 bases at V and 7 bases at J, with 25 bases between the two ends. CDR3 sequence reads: CARSSRSPRDPASGYTF. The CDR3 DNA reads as TGTGCCAGAAGCTCTCGTTCACCCCGGGACCCGGCAAGTGGCTACACCTTC.

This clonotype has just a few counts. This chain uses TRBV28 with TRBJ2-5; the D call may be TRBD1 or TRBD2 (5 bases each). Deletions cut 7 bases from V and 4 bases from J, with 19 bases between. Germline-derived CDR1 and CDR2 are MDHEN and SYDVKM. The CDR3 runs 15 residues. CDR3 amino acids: CASTHPEGTSETQYF. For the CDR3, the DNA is TGTGCCAGCACCCATCCAGAGGGGACGTCAGAGACCCAGTACTTC.

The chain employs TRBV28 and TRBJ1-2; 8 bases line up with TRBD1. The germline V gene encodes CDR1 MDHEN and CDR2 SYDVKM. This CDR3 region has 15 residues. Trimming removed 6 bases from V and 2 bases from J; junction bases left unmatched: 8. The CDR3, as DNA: TGTGCCAGCAGAAAAGACAGGGGTGGGAACTATGGCTACACCTTC. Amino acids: CASRKDRGGNYGYTF.

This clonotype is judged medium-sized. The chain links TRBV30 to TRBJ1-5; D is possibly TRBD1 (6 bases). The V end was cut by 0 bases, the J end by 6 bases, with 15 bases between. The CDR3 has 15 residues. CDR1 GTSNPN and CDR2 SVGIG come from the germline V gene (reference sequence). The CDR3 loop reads CAWSVVGGLPQPQHF. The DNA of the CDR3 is TGTGCCTGGAGTGTAGTTGGGGGGCTCCCTCAGCCCCAGCATTTT.

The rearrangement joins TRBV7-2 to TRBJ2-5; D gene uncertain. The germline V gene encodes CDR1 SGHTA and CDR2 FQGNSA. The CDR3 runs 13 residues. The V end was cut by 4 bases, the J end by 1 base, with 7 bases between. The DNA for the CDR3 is TGTGCCAGCAGCTCCCCCCCCCAAGAGACCCAGTACTTC. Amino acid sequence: CASSSPPQETQYF. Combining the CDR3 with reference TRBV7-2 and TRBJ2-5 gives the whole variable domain GAGVSQSPSNKVTEKGKDVELRCDPISGHTALYWYRQSLGQGLEFLIYFQGNSAPDKSGLPSDRFSAERTGGSVSTLTIQRTQQEDSAVYLCASSSPPQETQYFGPGTRLLVL.

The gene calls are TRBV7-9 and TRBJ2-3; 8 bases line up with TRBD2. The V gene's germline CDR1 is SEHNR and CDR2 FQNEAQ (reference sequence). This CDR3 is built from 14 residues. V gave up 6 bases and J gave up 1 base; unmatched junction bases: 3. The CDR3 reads CASREAGGTDTQYF. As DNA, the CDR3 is TGTGCCAGCAGAGAAGCGGGAGGCACAGATACGCAGTATTTT.

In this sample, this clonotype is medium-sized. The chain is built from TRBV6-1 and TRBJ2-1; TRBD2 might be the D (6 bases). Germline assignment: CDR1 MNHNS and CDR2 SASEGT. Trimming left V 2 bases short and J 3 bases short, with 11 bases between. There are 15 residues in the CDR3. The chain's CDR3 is CASSERGGDYNEQFF. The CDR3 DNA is TGTGCCAGCAGTGAACGTGGAGGGGACTACAATGAGCAGTTCTTC.

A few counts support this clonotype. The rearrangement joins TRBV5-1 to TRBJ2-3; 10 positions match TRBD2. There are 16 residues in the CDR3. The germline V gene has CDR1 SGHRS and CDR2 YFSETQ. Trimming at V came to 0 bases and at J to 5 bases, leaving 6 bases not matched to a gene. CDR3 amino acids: CASSLAPSGGQDTQYF. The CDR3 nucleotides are TGCGCCAGCAGCTTGGCACCTAGCGGGGGACAAGATACGCAGTATTTT.

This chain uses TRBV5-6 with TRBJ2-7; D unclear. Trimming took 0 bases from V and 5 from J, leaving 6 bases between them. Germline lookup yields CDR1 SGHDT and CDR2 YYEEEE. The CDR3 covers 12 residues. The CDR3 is CASSLGFDEQYF. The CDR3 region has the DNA TGTGCCAGCAGCTTGGGATTCGACGAGCAGTACTTC. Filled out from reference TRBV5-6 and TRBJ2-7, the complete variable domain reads DAGVTQSPTHLIKTRGQQVTLRCSPKSGHDTVSWYQQALGQGPQFIFQYYEEEERQRGNFPDRFSGHQFPNYSSELNVNALLLGDSALYLCASSLGFDEQYFGPGTRLTVT.

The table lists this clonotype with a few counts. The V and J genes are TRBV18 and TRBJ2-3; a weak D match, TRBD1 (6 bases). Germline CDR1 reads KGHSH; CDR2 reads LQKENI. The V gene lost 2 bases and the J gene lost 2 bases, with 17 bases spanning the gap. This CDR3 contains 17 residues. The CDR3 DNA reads TGTGCCAGCTCACCAGGTCCCGGGACAAGATTCACAGATACGCAGTATTTT. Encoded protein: CASSPGPGTRFTDTQYF.